The 18 T cell receptor beta chains presented below share a single source sample, sequenced in a study of blood T cell repertoires in COVID-19. The repertoire was sequenced with immunoSEQ multiplex PCR; TCRdb's copy has only in-frame clones and lacks some. The data hold nearly 110,000 clones, with 80% to 90% observed a single time. Sample: peripheral blood. The receptors originated from a man aged 35-49 years with active or convalescent COVID-19.

V is TRBV30 and J is TRBJ2-7; possibly TRBD1 for D (6 bases). The CDR3 has 15 amino acids. The V and J ends lost 0 bases and 2 bases respectively, with 14 bases between them. CDR1 GTSNPN and CDR2 SVGIG come from the germline V gene (reference sequence). The CDR3 loop is CAWSVLQGGPYEQYF. In DNA form, the CDR3 reads TGTGCCTGGAGTGTCCTACAGGGTGGTCCCTACGAGCAGTACTTC.

The V and J genes are TRBV28 and TRBJ2-7; TRBD1 agrees at 7 bases. The CDR3 runs 12 residues. The germline gives CDR1 MDHEN, CDR2 SYDVKM. The V segment lost 5 bases and the J segment 5 bases; nucleotides outside the gene matches: 3. The CDR3 sequence is CASSRGPNEQYF. The CDR3 nucleotides read TGTGCCAGCAGTAGGGGGCCAAACGAGCAGTACTTC.

The V call is TRBV20-1, the J call TRBJ2-7; 8 nucleotides match TRBD2. CDR1 is DFQATT, CDR2 SNEGSKA, per germline (reference sequence). CDR3 size: 15 residues. V lost 3 bases to trimming and J lost 0 bases; unmatched junction nucleotides: 7. CDR3 bases: TGCAGTGCTAGTGGACGGGAGGGTCCCTCCTACGAGCAGTACTTC. Translation gives CSASGREGPSYEQYF.

The genes are TRBV4-3 and TRBJ2-5; D gene ambiguous. This CDR3 region has 15 residues. Germline loops: CDR1 LGHNA, CDR2 YSLEER. V lost 0 bases and J 2 bases, leaving 10 bases between the germline ends. The CDR3 nucleotides are TGCGCCAGCAGCCAAGACGCACTTATACAAGAGACCCAGTACTTC. Translation gives CASSQDALIQETQYF.

CDR3 sequence (DNA): TGTGCCATCAGTGGGTTGTATGAGGGTCGGAACACTGAAGCTTTCTTT. This gives the protein CAISGLYEGRNTEAFF. The V gene is TRBV10-3, the J gene TRBJ1-1, with D unclear. The germline V gene encodes CDR1 ENHRY and CDR2 SYGVKD. The CDR3 consists of 16 residues. V gave up 4 bases and J gave up 1 base, with 16 bases separating them.

The count of this clone is one. V gene TRBV7-9 combines with J gene TRBJ1-2; TRBD1 might be the D (6 bases). CDR1 and CDR2 (germline): SEHNR, FQNEAQ (reference sequence). The CDR3 is 14 amino acids. V lost 5 bases and J lost 4, with 14 bases in between. CDR3 region: CASSRGGRGYGYTF. The DNA for the CDR3 is TGTGCCAGCAGCCGAGGGGGAAGGGGCTATGGCTACACCTTC.

V usage is TRBV5-6 and J usage is TRBJ1-2; tentative D call: TRBD1 (5 bases). There are 13 residues in the CDR3. The ends were cut back, 4 bases at V and 1 base at J, with 8 bases in the middle. Germline loops: CDR1 SGHDT, CDR2 YYEEEE. This chain's CDR3 is CASSLGVNYGYTF. The CDR3 DNA sequence: TGTGCCAGCAGCCTAGGGGTTAACTATGGCTACACCTTC.

The rearrangement links TRBV28 to TRBJ1-5; maybe TRBD1 (5 bases). The CDR3 has 14 residues. The germline V and J ends were trimmed by 7 bases and 9 bases, with 19 bases remaining between them. Germline-derived CDR1 and CDR2 are MDHEN and SYDVKM. The CDR3: CASNPQRGSGPQHF. The DNA for the CDR3 is TGTGCCAGCAATCCCCAGCGGGGGAGTGGGCCCCAGCATTTT.

This rearrangement joins TRBV27 to TRBJ2-5, with D uncertain. Trimming cost V 7 bases and J 1 base, with 34 bases left between them. Germline CDR1 MNHEY, CDR2 SMNVEV (reference sequence). The CDR3 consists of 21 residues. The CDR3 loop is CASICSAFEVCNEPTQETQYF. Here the CDR3 DNA reads TGTGCCAGCATTTGTTCTGCGTTTGAGGTCTGTAACGAACCAACCCAAGAGACCCAGTACTTC.

The chain joins TRBV5-1 to TRBJ1-1; D is ambiguous. The CDR3 runs 13 residues. Germline-derived CDR1 and CDR2 are SGHRS and YFSETQ. Trimming stripped 0 bases from V and 0 bases from J, with 3 bases between. CDR3 bases: TGCGCCAGCAGCTTGGGTATGAACACTGAAGCTTTCTTT. It yields the protein CASSLGMNTEAFF.

The chain couples TRBV28 to TRBJ1-4; D gene ambiguous. The germline gives CDR1 MDHEN, CDR2 SYDVKM. With 2 bases removed from V and 6 bases from J, the gap between germline ends came to 13 bases. This CDR3 has 15 amino acids. DNA of the CDR3: TGTGCCAGCAGTTTAGAATGGGCCCTCCATGAAAAACTGTTTTTT. It is translated as CASSLEWALHEKLFF.

As to this clone: Other DNA sequences from this sample encode an identical CDR3 as well. CDR3 amino acids: CSARRGNGYTF. Here the CDR3 DNA reads TGCAGTGCTAGAAGGGGGAATGGCTACACCTTC. The chain uses TRBV20-1 and TRBJ1-2; a possible D gene is TRBD1 (6 bases). The germline V and J ends were trimmed by 2 bases and 6 bases, with 7 bases remaining between them. The germline gives CDR1 DFQATT, CDR2 SNEGSKA (reference sequence). The CDR3 is 11 residues long.

This clone appeared a single time. The chain recombines TRBV18 with TRBJ2-7; 13 bases agree with TRBD2. Germline CDR1 reads KGHSH; CDR2 reads LQKENI. This CDR3 has 18 amino acids. With V trimmed by 6 bases and J by 1 base, 12 bases remained unmatched. The CDR3 bases are TGTGCCAGCTCCCCTCAGGGACTAGCGGGAACACGATCCTACGAGCAGTACTTC. This translates into CASSPQGLAGTRSYEQYF.

This rearrangement joins TRBV5-1 to TRBJ2-7, with D possibly being TRBD2 (5 bases). Trimming removed 4 bases from V and 6 bases from J, with 8 bases in between. The CDR3 length is 11 residues. Per the germline V gene, CDR1 is SGHRS and CDR2 is YFSETQ. The CDR3 here is CASSNRGEQYF. In DNA, the CDR3 is TGCGCCAGCAGCAATCGGGGCGAGCAGTACTTC.

V and J are TRBV9 and TRBJ2-5; 9 positions match TRBD2. Losses at the gene ends were 0 bases for V and 0 bases for J; bases not matched to a gene: 6. The CDR3 spans 17 residues. Germline CDR1 is SGDLS and CDR2 is YYNGEE. For the CDR3, the DNA is TGTGCCAGCAGCGTAGGAGTGACTAGCGGCTACCAAGAGACCCAGTACTTC. Its translation: CASSVGVTSGYQETQYF. The whole variable domain, remainder taken from reference TRBV9 and TRBJ2-5, is DSGVTQTPKHLITATGQRVTLRCSPRSGDLSVYWYQQSLDQGLQFLIQYYNGEERAKGNILERFSAQQFPDLHSELNLSSLELGDSALYFCASSVGVTSGYQETQYFGPGTRLLVL.

The V call is TRBV5-1, the J call TRBJ1-1, with D tentatively TRBD1 (6 bases). There are 13 residues in the CDR3. Germline CDR1 reads SGHRS; CDR2 reads YFSETQ. Trimming shortened V by 3 bases and J by 4 bases, and 10 bases separated the two germline ends. Written as DNA, the CDR3 is TGCGCCAGCAGCTGGGGGGGGCTCACTGAAGCTTTCTTT. Amino acids: CASSWGGLTEAFF.

This clone was picked up one time. The J gene is TRBJ1-1, the V gene TRBV6-5; 8 nucleotides match TRBD1. The CDR3 covers 14 residues. J lost 0 bases, V lost 11 bases, and 8 bases had no gene match. Per germline, CDR1 MNHEY and CDR2 SVGAGI. The CDR3 nucleotides read TGTGCCGCTAGACAGGGGATGATGAACACTGAAGCTTTCTTT. It translates to CAARQGMMNTEAFF.

The chain combines TRBV29-1 with TRBJ1-3, with a possible D match to TRBD1 (6 bases). The length of the CDR3 is 13 residues. Trimming took 8 bases from V and 4 from J, leaving 15 bases between them. Looked up from germline, CDR1 is SQVTM and CDR2 is ANQGSEA. Here the CDR3 reads CSTSQGFGNTIYF. CDR3 coding DNA: TGCAGCACCTCACAGGGCTTCGGAAACACCATATATTTT.